This T cell receptor (beta chain) was found in a study of cytomegalovirus exposure and HLA in healthy donors. As to this clone: Its cognate antigen is unknown.

The PCR made use of 60 Vbeta and 13 Jbeta primers. Produced via immunoSEQ multiplex PCR; TCRdb's table is partial and in-frame only. The sample has roughly 150,000 clones, 80% seen once. The V segment lost 1 base and the J segment 3 bases; nucleotides outside the gene matches: 12. Germline V gene sequence: CDR1 SGHTA, CDR2 FQGNSA. The CDR3 has 18 amino acids. Study-wide results and caveats: Several of the most significant clusters appeared, in a later analysis, to be linked to common viral pathogens. Previous analysis showed most TCR beta V segments were productive about 87% or about 30% of the time.

The chain employs TRBV7-2 and TRBJ1-5; 7 positions match TRBD1. The TCR was taken from a male donor in good health and CMV-seronegative. The sequenced sample was PBMCs. CDR3 bases: TGTGCCAGCAGCTTAGGCCTTGGGGGACAGACTTTCAATCAGCCCCAGCATTTT. This codes for CASSLGLGGQTFNQPQHF.